The subject of this entry is one T cell receptor (beta chain). As yet, its antigen is unknown. The CDR3 is made up of 14 amino acids. Germline V lookup: CDR1 SEHNR, CDR2 FQNEAQ (reference sequence). V gave up 4 bases and J gave up 2 bases; unmatched junction bases: 5. Method: immunoSEQ multiplex PCR; TCRdb's copy keeps in-frame clones and lacks some. The sample shows roughly 130,000 clones, around 88% of them seen only once. This specimen belongs to a study of identifying expanded T cells in peripheral blood. Study-level results: Roughly 2-week clone count variance significantly increased as total template count grew. Differentially abundant clones: 0.95 to 1.5 between replicates, 16.4 at about 13 days, 18 to 20 at four.

This TCR was recovered from a person between 18 and 69 years old in good health. The chain employs TRBV7-9 and TRBJ2-7; TRBD1 matches at 7 bases. Sequencing was carried out using blood. The CDR3 DNA follows: TGTGCCAGCAGCTCTCCGGGACAGACCTACGAGCAGTACTTC. Translation: CASSSPGQTYEQYF.